The clone carrying this T cell receptor beta chain was observed at least ten times. No antigen is known for it. The data were obtained in a study of molecular identifiers for immune sequencing clone quantification. Overall study results and limits: Among effectors, clones above 20 RNA copies held over 97% of molecules; among naive cells, under 1%.

TCRdb reanalysed the PCR reads using MiXCR and keeps one entry per CDR3 protein. The repertoire includes nearly 650,000 distinct CDR3 sequences, about 25% of them detected once, and 0.6% to 0.9% sits in the top ten. The sequence derives from a human donor in good health. Some libraries in this study had Jurkat cell RNA spiked in. What was sequenced was naive CD8+ T cells from blood, with Jurkat cell RNA spiked in. The subset is: FACS-sorted CD8+CD4-CCR7+CD45RA+ naive T cells.

CDR3 sequence: CASSDAHSGNTEAFF. CDR3 nucleotides: TGTGCCAGCAGTGACGCACACAGCGGAAACACTGAAGCTTTCTTT. The chain uses TRBV2 and TRBJ1-1; D ambiguous. Germline loops: CDR1 SNHLY, CDR2 FYNNEI. This CDR3 comprises 15 residues. Deletions cut 3 bases from V and 2 bases from J, with 13 bases between.